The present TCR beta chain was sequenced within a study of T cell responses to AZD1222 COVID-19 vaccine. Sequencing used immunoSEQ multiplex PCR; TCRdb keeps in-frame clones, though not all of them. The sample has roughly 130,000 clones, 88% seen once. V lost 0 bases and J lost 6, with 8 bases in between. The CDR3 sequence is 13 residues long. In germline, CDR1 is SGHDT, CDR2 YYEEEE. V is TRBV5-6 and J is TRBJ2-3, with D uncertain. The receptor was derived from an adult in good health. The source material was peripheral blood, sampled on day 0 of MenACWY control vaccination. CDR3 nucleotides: TGTGCCAGCAGCTTGGATCGTAGGGATACGCAGTATTTT. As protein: CASSLDRRDTQYF.